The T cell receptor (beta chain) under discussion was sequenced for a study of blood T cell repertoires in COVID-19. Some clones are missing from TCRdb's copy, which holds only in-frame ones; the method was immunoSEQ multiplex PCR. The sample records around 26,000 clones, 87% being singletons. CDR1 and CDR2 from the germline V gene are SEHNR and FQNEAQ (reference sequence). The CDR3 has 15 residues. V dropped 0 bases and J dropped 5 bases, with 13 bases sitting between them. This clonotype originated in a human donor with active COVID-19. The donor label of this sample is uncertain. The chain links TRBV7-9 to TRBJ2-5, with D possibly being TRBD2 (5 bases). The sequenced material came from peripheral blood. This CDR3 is CASSLAGRSGETQYF. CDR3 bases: TGTGCCAGCAGCTTAGCGGGCAGGTCGGGGGAGACCCAGTACTTC.